This T cell receptor beta chain was retrieved from a study of blood T cell repertoires in COVID-19. Study summary: Italy, Spain and the United States were the sources of the convalescent and acute COVID-19 samples. PBMCs, B-cell-depleted T cells, or T cells were the source of the cDNA or gDNA that made up the material.

The CDR3 contains 15 residues. Trimming at V came to 0 bases and at J to 3 bases, leaving 4 bases not matched to a gene. From germline, CDR1 is SGHTA and CDR2 FQGNSA. In the original workflow: Amplification from reference gene primers served as the basis for estimated nucleated cell counts. The table came from immunoSEQ multiplex PCR; TCRdb's copy has only in-frame clones and leaves some out. D and trimming come from the DNA, and the V and J calls and clone size come from that table. The sample has 300,000 or so clones; roughly 80% are singletons. Sequenced: peripheral blood. The chain joins TRBV7-2 to TRBJ2-7, with 8 bases fitting TRBD1. The clonotype was recovered from a woman aged 50 to 65 with active or convalescent COVID-19. The chain's CDR3 is CASSLAGQGNYEQYF. Here the CDR3 DNA reads TGTGCCAGCAGCTTAGCCGGACAGGGAAACTACGAGCAGTACTTC.